This entry lists 24 T cell receptor beta chains sequenced from one sample in a study of OX40 agonist ivuxolimab in advanced cancers. Assay: immunoSEQ multiplex PCR; the TCRdb copy retains only in-frame clones and omits some. This table holds more than 70,000 clones, approximately 83% found once. The sequencing here drew on CD4+ or CD8+ T cells sorted from blood, taken in a trial of the OX40 agonist ivuxolimab. These receptors were obtained from an adult with an advanced solid tumor such as melanoma, head and neck, liver or kidney cancer.

The CDR3 reads CASSTIGGTDTQYF. DNA for the CDR3: TGTGCCAGCAGCACAATTGGGGGCACAGATACGCAGTATTTT. This chain joins TRBV9 and TRBJ2-3; no definite D call. V shed 4 bases and J shed 1 base, with 10 bases lying between them. Germline V gene lookup returns CDR1 SGDLS and CDR2 YYNGEE. This CDR3 is built from 14 residues.

This clone was recorded once. V is TRBV27 and J is TRBJ2-5; no definite D call. Trimming removed 2 bases at V and 5 bases at J, with 9 bases between. CDR3 length equals 13 residues. The V gene's germline CDR1 is MNHEY and CDR2 SMNVEV (reference sequence). In DNA, the CDR3 is TGTGCCAGCAGTTTACGAGTACGCGAGACCCAGTACTTC. It encodes CASSLRVRETQYF.

The rearrangement uses TRBV28 and TRBJ2-4; D not resolved. Trimming shortened V by 3 bases and J by 7 bases, and 4 bases separated the two germline ends. Germline values: CDR1 MDHEN, CDR2 SYDVKM. The CDR3 loop spans 11 amino acids. CDR3 coding DNA: TGTGCCAGCAGTTTCCGGAACATTCAGTACTTC. Protein product: CASSFRNIQYF. The whole variable domain, remainder taken from reference TRBV28 and TRBJ2-4, is DVKVTQSSRYLVKRTGEKVFLECVQDMDHENMFWYRQDPGLGLRLIYFSYDVKMKEKGDIPEGYSVSREKKERFSLILESASTNQTSMYLCASSFRNIQYFGAGTRLSVL.

This clone was seen a few times. The chain joins TRBV20-1 to TRBJ1-2, with D possibly being TRBD1 (5 bases). The CDR3 runs 11 residues. In germline, CDR1 is DFQATT, CDR2 SNEGSKA (reference sequence). Trimming removed 2 bases at V and 8 bases at J, with 9 bases between. In DNA, the CDR3 is TGCAGTGCTAGAACCAGGGAAGGCTACACCTTC. This codes for CSARTREGYTF.

This clone was counted only a few times. The rearrangement joins TRBV2 to TRBJ1-5; D is undetermined. The CDR3 contains 15 residues. Germline CDR1 reads SNHLY; CDR2 reads FYNNEI. V was pared by 7 bases and J by 1 base, with 14 bases between. CDR3 nucleotide sequence: TGTGCCAGCACCTTAGAGGGTATAAGCAATCAGCCCCAGCATTTT. This translates into CASTLEGISNQPQHF.

This clone turned up a few times. V is TRBV18 and J is TRBJ1-2, with TRBD1 matching 7 bases. The CDR3 consists of 14 residues. The V and J ends lost 3 bases and 4 bases, in that order; junction bases with no gene match: 5. Germline CDR1 and CDR2: KGHSH and LQKENI. The CDR3 bases are TGTGCCAGCTCACCCCGGGAGGGGGCCTATGGCTACACCTTC. Protein product: CASSPREGAYGYTF.

J is TRBJ2-7 and V is TRBV5-4, with D unresolved. CDR3 length: 14 residues. Trimming removed 0 bases at V and 6 bases at J, with 13 bases between. CDR1 SGHNT and CDR2 YYREEE come from the germline V gene (reference sequence). CDR3 nucleotides: TGTGCCAGCAGCTTGGTAGTAGGGTCCCTCGAGCAGTACTTC. Protein sequence: CASSLVVGSLEQYF.

The chain recombines TRBV7-2 with TRBJ2-6; no reliable D call. The CDR3 totals 17 residues. CDR1 is SGHTA and CDR2 is FQGNSA in the germline V gene. Trimming pared 1 base from V and 0 bases from J, leaving 10 bases between. This CDR3 is CASSLVGGASGANVLTF. CDR3 coding DNA: TGTGCCAGCAGCTTAGTGGGCGGAGCCTCTGGGGCCAACGTCCTGACTTTC.

The chain employs TRBV5-1 and TRBJ2-7, with D unresolved. The J call could be wrong; TRBJ2-1 is a better fit for the DNA end. The CDR3 totals 15 residues. Germline lookup yields CDR1 SGHRS and CDR2 YFSETQ. This CDR3 is CASSLAGTDYNEQFF. CDR3 nucleotide sequence: TGCGCCAGCAGCTTGGCCGGAACCGACTACAATGAGCAGTTCTTC.

The genes are TRBV5-3 and TRBJ2-3, with D possibly called TRBD1 or TRBD2 (5 bases each). TRBV5-3 is filed as an ORF, its function uncertain. This CDR3 region has 16 residues. V was shortened by 0 bases and J by 1 base, with 12 bases between the two germline ends. CDR3 sequence (DNA): TGTGCCAGAAGCTTGGCCTCCGAGGGGTGCACAGATACGCAGTATTTT. As protein: CARSLASEGCTDTQYF.

The chain recombines TRBV7-9 with TRBJ2-7, with D unclear. V was trimmed by 5 bases and J by 1 base, leaving 6 bases between them. There are 12 residues in the CDR3. From germline, CDR1 is SEHNR and CDR2 FQNEAQ (reference sequence). CDR3 sequence: CASSAGSYEQYF. CDR3 nucleotides: TGTGCCAGCAGCGCCGGGTCCTACGAGCAGTACTTC.

V is TRBV28 and J is TRBJ2-7; 11 bases map to TRBD1. Germline values: CDR1 MDHEN, CDR2 SYDVKM. With V trimmed by 5 bases and J by 2 bases, 17 bases remained unmatched. This CDR3 is built from 19 residues. The CDR3 sequence is CASSRLGTGGFPSTYEQYF. CDR3 bases: TGTGCCAGCAGTCGACTAGGGACAGGGGGTTTCCCCTCTACCTACGAGCAGTACTTC.

The chain recombines TRBV28 with TRBJ1-2; D is unresolved. Germline CDR1 MDHEN, CDR2 SYDVKM. CDR3 length: 12 residues. V was shortened by 5 bases and J by 5 bases, with 9 bases between the two germline ends. CDR3: CASSGVGYGYTF. The CDR3, as DNA: TGTGCCAGCAGTGGGGTTGGATATGGCTACACCTTC.

The V gene is TRBV5-6, the J gene TRBJ2-3, with TRBD2 matching over 8 bases. This CDR3 contains 15 residues. CDR1 SGHDT and CDR2 YYEEEE come from the germline V gene. The V and J ends lost 4 bases and 1 base, in that order; junction bases with no gene match: 5. DNA of the CDR3: TGTGCCAGCAGCCTGTCAGCGGGGGGCACAGATACGCAGTATTTT. It is translated as CASSLSAGGTDTQYF.

This clone was seen a handful of times. This sequence joins TRBV28 and TRBJ1-1; maybe TRBD1 (6 bases). V was shortened by 8 bases and J by 5 bases, with 12 bases between the two germline ends. This CDR3 spans 12 amino acids. Germline V gene data show CDR1 as MDHEN and CDR2 as SYDVKM. The CDR3 sequence is CASGLQGTEAFF. In DNA, the CDR3 is TGTGCCAGCGGACTACAGGGTACTGAAGCTTTCTTT.

This clone was detected a few times. This chain uses TRBV7-8 with TRBJ1-5; tentative D call: TRBD1 (5 bases). V lost 1 base to trimming and J lost 2 bases, with 9 bases between them. The CDR3 has 15 amino acids. Germline assignment: CDR1 SGHVS and CDR2 FQNEAQ. The chain's CDR3 is CASSLGGFGNQPQHF. The CDR3 bases are TGTGCCAGCAGCTTAGGGGGGTTTGGCAATCAGCCCCAGCATTTT.

The chain recombines TRBV23-1 with TRBJ2-3, with 8 bases that match TRBD2. TRBV23-1 is labeled an ORF, and its function is uncertain. The CDR3 loop spans 17 amino acids. Germline trimming cut 1 base from V and 3 bases from J; bases unmatched to any gene: 9. The CDR3 loop reads CASSQWVAGSGTDTQYF. The CDR3 DNA is TGCGCCAGCAGTCAATGGGTAGCGGGGAGCGGGACAGATACGCAGTATTTT.

V is TRBV5-1 and J is TRBJ2-1; possible D gene TRBD1, 6 bases. Trimming removed 7 bases from V and 6 bases from J, with 17 bases in between. The length of the CDR3 is 14 residues. In germline, CDR1 is SGHRS, CDR2 YFSETQ. Here the CDR3 DNA reads TGCGCCAGCGCGTGGGACAAAAACGGCAATGAGCAGTTCTTC. This gives the protein CASAWDKNGNEQFF.

The chain recombines TRBV19 with TRBJ2-3, with D hard to call. CDR1 LNHDA and CDR2 SQIVND come from the germline V gene (reference sequence). The CDR3 extends over 14 amino acids. V was pared by 7 bases and J by 5 bases, with 16 bases between. As DNA, the CDR3 is TGTGCCAGTATGCCTAGAACCAGAGAAGATACGCAGTATTTT. Amino acids: CASMPRTREDTQYF.

This sequence joins TRBV5-4 and TRBJ2-1, with 11 bases lining up with TRBD1. Germline lookup yields CDR1 SGHNT and CDR2 YYREEE (reference sequence). Trimming took 4 bases from V and 3 from J; bases not matched to a gene: 3. The CDR3 has 15 residues. The CDR3 here is CASSGGTGGYNEQFF. The CDR3 DNA sequence: TGTGCCAGCAGCGGCGGGACAGGGGGCTACAATGAGCAGTTCTTC.

The chain joins TRBV27 to TRBJ1-5, with D unclear. V was cut by 5 bases and J by 0 bases, with 20 bases left in between. There are 18 residues in the CDR3. Germline V lookup: CDR1 MNHEY, CDR2 SMNVEV (reference sequence). CDR3 residues: CASSHPTMRTYSNQPQHF. The CDR3 nucleotides are TGTGCCAGCAGTCACCCCACGATGAGGACCTATAGCAATCAGCCCCAGCATTTT.

CDR3 sequence (DNA): TGTGCCAGCAAAAACGACGGGACCTACGAGCAGTACTTC. The encoded protein is CASKNDGTYEQYF. The V gene is TRBV6-1, the J gene TRBJ2-7, with D possibly matching TRBD2 (5 bases). The length of the CDR3 is 13 residues. The ends were cut back, 7 bases at V and 2 bases at J, with 12 bases in the middle. Germline CDR1 is MNHNS and CDR2 is SASEGT.

V and J are TRBV19 and TRBJ1-2; D not certain. Germline V gene lookup returns CDR1 LNHDA and CDR2 SQIVND (reference sequence). V was trimmed by 6 bases and J by 2 bases, leaving 7 bases between them. This CDR3 region has 12 residues. CDR3 residues: CASSPRNYGYTF. In nucleotides, the CDR3 is TGTGCCAGTAGCCCTAGGAACTATGGCTACACCTTC. The entire variable domain, with the rest obtained from reference TRBV19 and TRBJ1-2, is as follows: DGGITQSPKYLFRKEGQNVTLSCEQNLNHDAMYWYRQDPGQGLRLIYYSQIVNDFQKGDIAEGYSVSREKKESFPLTVTSAQKNPTAFYLCASSPRNYGYTFGSGTRLTVV.

This chain links TRBV7-2 with TRBJ1-3; D is unresolved. V was pared by 5 bases and J by 0 bases, with 5 bases between. The germline CDR1 and CDR2 sequences are SGHTA and FQGNSA. CDR3 length: 13 amino acids. The CDR3 DNA follows: TGTGCCAGCAGCCTCGTCTCTGGAAACACCATATATTTT. Its protein is CASSLVSGNTIYF. The full variable domain, its missing parts supplied by reference TRBV7-2 and TRBJ1-3, is GAGVSQSPSNKVTEKGKDVELRCDPISGHTALYWYRQSLGQGLEFLIYFQGNSAPDKSGLPSDRFSAERTGGSVSTLTIQRTQQEDSAVYLCASSLVSGNTIYFGEGSWLTVV.